The 11 T cell receptor beta chains in this list originate from one sample, sequenced in a study of T cells in localized non-small cell lung cancer. Repertoires were generated with immunoSEQ multiplex PCR, while TCRdb's copy carries only in-frame clones and drops some. The top ten clones hold under 4.5% of a sample with over 30,000 clones, approximately 87% of them seen once. The material was peripheral blood, obtained before any cancer treatment. Source of these receptors: a man aged 35-75 years with stage I lung adenocarcinoma.

The chain carries TRBV15 and TRBJ1-1, with 9 positions matching TRBD1. Germline CDR1 LNHNV, CDR2 YYDKDF (reference sequence). The CDR3 covers 18 residues. After removal of 0 bases from V and 7 bases from J, the junction contained 15 bases not matched to a gene. The CDR3 coding sequence is TGTGCCACCAGCAGAGATTCGGTCCTTCTCGGACAGGGGCTTGAAGCTTTCTTT. It encodes CATSRDSVLLGQGLEAFF.

This chain joins TRBV21-1 and TRBJ1-1; the table's D call of TRBD1 was not tested on the DNA. TRBV21-1 is flagged as a pseudogene. The CDR3 totals 16 residues. The CDR3 nucleotides are TGTGCCGCAGCACAGTCCTGCTACACAATTCGCACTGAAGCTTTCTTT. This codes for CAAAQSCYTIRTEAFF.

This chain connects TRBV5-1 to TRBJ2-7; 7 nucleotides align to TRBD1. After removal of 4 bases from V and 3 bases from J, the junction contained 4 bases not matched to a gene. CDR3 size: 13 residues. CDR1 and CDR2 (germline): SGHRS, YFSETQ. The CDR3 sequence: CASSRRGIYEQYF. CDR3 in DNA: TGCGCCAGCAGCCGCAGGGGGATCTACGAGCAGTACTTC.

The gene calls are TRBV11-2 and TRBJ1-1; D is ambiguous. Germline assignment: CDR1 SGHAT and CDR2 FQNNGV. The CDR3 sequence is 12 residues long. Trimming removed 4 bases from V and 11 bases from J, with 14 bases in between. The CDR3 nucleotides read TGTGCCAGCAGCTCGGGGTCTTTTGAGGCTTTCTTT. It codes for CASSSGSFEAFF. Full variable domain (remainder filled in from reference TRBV11-2 and TRBJ1-1): EAGVAQSPRYKIIEKRQSVAFWCNPISGHATLYWYQQILGQGPKLLIQFQNNGVVDDSQLPKDRFSAERLKGVDSTLKIQPAKLEDSAVYLCASSSGSFEAFFGQGTRLTVV.

The V and J genes are TRBV25-1 and TRBJ2-7; D not certain. Looked up from germline, CDR1 is MGHDK and CDR2 is SYGVNS. The CDR3 contains 13 residues. The V gene lost 5 bases and the J gene lost 5 bases, with 13 bases spanning the gap. The CDR3 DNA sequence: TGTGCCAGCAGTCCCCGGAGTAGGCACGAGCAGTACTTC. Protein: CASSPRSRHEQYF.

The chain carries TRBV5-6 and TRBJ2-7; D is ambiguous. The CDR3 runs to 13 residues. CDR1 SGHDT and CDR2 YYEEEE come from the germline V gene. The V end lost 1 base, the J end lost 2 bases, and 7 bases lay between the germline ends. CDR3 DNA sequence: TGTGCCAGCAGCTTGAGTAGGGCCTACGAGCAGTACTTC. It specifies CASSLSRAYEQYF.

The V call is TRBV7-6, the J call TRBJ2-1; D is perhaps TRBD1 (5 bases). Germline V gene lookup returns CDR1 SGHVS and CDR2 FNYEAQ. This CDR3 is built from 14 residues. V shed 2 bases and J shed 5 bases, with 10 bases lying between them. The CDR3 spells CASSLQGPNNEQFF. DNA of the CDR3: TGTGCCAGCAGCTTACAGGGTCCCAACAATGAGCAGTTCTTC.

The chain carries TRBV9 and TRBJ2-5, with unresolved D. The CDR3 has 12 residues. Trimming removed 0 bases from V and 5 bases from J, with 5 bases in between. CDR1 and CDR2 from the germline V gene are SGDLS and YYNGEE. The CDR3 loop reads CASSVGEETQYF. CDR3 bases: TGTGCCAGCAGCGTAGGAGAGGAGACCCAGTACTTC.

This chain joins TRBV19 and TRBJ2-3; TRBD1 aligns across 9 bases. Unmatched junction bases numbered 12, after V lost 3 bases and J lost 2 bases. Germline-derived CDR1 and CDR2 are LNHDA and SQIVND (reference sequence). The length of the CDR3 is 18 residues. The CDR3 DNA reads as TGTGCCAGTAGTATTAAGTTTCGAGGGACAGGGTTCACAGATACGCAGTATTTT. It specifies CASSIKFRGTGFTDTQYF. Using reference TRBV19 and TRBJ2-3 for the parts outside the CDR3, the full variable domain is DGGITQSPKYLFRKEGQNVTLSCEQNLNHDAMYWYRQDPGQGLRLIYYSQIVNDFQKGDIAEGYSVSREKKESFPLTVTSAQKNPTAFYLCASSIKFRGTGFTDTQYFGPGTRLTVL.

The V call is TRBV30, the J call TRBJ2-3, with D possibly being TRBD2 (6 bases). This CDR3 contains 14 residues. V was clipped by 0 bases and J by 3 bases, with 10 bases between them. Germline CDR1 GTSNPN, CDR2 SVGIG (reference sequence). CDR3 in amino acids: CAWSVGDFTDTQYF. CDR3 sequence (DNA): TGTGCCTGGAGTGTAGGGGACTTTACAGATACGCAGTATTTT.

V gene TRBV7-9 combines with J gene TRBJ2-1; D gene unclear. Germline V gene lookup returns CDR1 SEHNR and CDR2 FQNEAQ (reference sequence). With 6 bases removed from V and 1 base from J, the gap between germline ends came to 1 base. This CDR3 is 11 amino acids long. This CDR3 is CASRSYNEQFF. DNA of the CDR3: TGTGCCAGCAGGTCCTACAATGAGCAGTTCTTC.